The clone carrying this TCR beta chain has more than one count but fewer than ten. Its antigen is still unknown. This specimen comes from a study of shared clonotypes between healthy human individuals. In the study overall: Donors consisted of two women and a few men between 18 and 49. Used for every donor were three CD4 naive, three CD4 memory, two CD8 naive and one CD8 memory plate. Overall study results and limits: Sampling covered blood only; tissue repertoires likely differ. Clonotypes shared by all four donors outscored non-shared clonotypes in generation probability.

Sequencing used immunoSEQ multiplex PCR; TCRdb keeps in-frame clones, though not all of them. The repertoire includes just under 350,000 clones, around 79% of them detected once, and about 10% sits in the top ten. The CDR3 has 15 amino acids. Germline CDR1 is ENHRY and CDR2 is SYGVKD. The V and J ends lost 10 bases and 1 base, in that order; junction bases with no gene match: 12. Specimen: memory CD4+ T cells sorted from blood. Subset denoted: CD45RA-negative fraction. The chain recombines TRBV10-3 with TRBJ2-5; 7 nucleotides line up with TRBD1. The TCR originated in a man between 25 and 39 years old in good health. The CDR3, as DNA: TGTGCCACCAACTACGGTTCAGGGGGCCAAGAGACCCAGTACTTC. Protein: CATNYGSGGQETQYF.